At least ten counts were recorded for the clone carrying this T cell receptor beta chain. V lost 0 bases and J lost 2, with 8 bases in between. Germline V gene data show CDR1 as SGHRS and CDR2 as YFSETQ. CDR3 length: 14 amino acids. TCRdb reanalysed the 5' RACE reads using MiXCR and keeps one entry per CDR3 protein. Of over 95,000 distinct CDR3 sequences listed, roughly 15% are singletons. This specimen belongs to a study of T cells of healthy individuals. This chain joins TRBV5-1 and TRBJ2-5; D is unresolved. The clonotype was recovered from a human donor in good health. The DNA of the CDR3 is TGCGCCAGCAGCTTGGACGCCACGCAAGAGACCCAGTACTTC. Amino acids: CASSLDATQETQYF.